This TCR beta chain was found in a study of CD8 T cells in ankylosing spondylitis. Comment on this clonotype: Its matching antigen is unknown. One junction end disagrees with the germline gene, perhaps due to a read error.

Study results and caveats: Reports say disease-linked clones showed up significantly more in matched ankylosing spondylitis synovial fluid. CD8+ disease-linked clones were present at relatively low frequencies in blood. In reactive arthritis synovial fluid and blood, some motif variants had been reported before.

The length of the CDR3 is 13 residues. CDR1 is SGHTA and CDR2 is FQGTGA in the germline V gene. By quantitative 5'-RACE with molecular barcodes, the TCR beta libraries were made. TCRdb ran MiXCR on the 5' RACE reads and lists one entry per CDR3 protein. Of some 130,000 distinct CDR3 sequences listed, just under 7.5% are singletons. V and J are TRBV7-3 and TRBJ2-5; a weak D match, TRBD1 (7 bases). The TCR comes from a female donor with ankylosing spondylitis or in good health (not recorded which). The sequencing input was blood, either unsorted or a sorted T cell fraction (not recorded which). CDR3 sequence reads: CANSRGTEETQYF. CDR3 sequence (DNA): TGTGCCAACAGCCGCGGGACAGAAGAGACCCAGTACTTC.